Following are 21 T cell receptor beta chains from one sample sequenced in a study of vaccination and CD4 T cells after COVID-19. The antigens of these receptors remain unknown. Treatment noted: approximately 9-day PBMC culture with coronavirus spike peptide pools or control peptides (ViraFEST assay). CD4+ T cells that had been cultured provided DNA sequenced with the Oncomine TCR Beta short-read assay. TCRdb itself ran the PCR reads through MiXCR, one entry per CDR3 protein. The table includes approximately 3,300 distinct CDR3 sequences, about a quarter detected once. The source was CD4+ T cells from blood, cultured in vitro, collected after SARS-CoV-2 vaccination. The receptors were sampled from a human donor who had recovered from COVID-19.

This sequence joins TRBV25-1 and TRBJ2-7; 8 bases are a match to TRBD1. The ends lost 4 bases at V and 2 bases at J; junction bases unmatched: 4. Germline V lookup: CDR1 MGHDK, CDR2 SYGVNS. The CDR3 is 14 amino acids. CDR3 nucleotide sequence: TGTGCCAGCAGTGCCAGGGGGCTTGCCTACGAGCAGTACTTC. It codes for CASSARGLAYEQYF.

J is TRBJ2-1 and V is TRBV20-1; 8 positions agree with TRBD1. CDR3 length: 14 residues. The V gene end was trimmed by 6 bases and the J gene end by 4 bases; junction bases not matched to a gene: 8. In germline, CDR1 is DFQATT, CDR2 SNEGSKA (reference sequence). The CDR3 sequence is CSAEDRAPYNEQFF. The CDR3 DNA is TGCAGTGCGGAGGACAGGGCTCCTTACAATGAGCAGTTCTTC.

CDR3 sequence reads: CASRLGRGGDTQYF. CDR3 coding DNA: TGTGCCAGCAGACTTGGGAGGGGAGGAGATACGCAGTATTTT. The chain couples TRBV6-2 or TRBV6-3 to TRBJ2-3; 7 bases are shared with TRBD2. Germline V CDR1 and CDR2: MNHEY, SVGEGT. Trimming removed 6 bases from V and 5 bases from J; junction bases left unmatched: 8. This CDR3 is built from 14 residues.

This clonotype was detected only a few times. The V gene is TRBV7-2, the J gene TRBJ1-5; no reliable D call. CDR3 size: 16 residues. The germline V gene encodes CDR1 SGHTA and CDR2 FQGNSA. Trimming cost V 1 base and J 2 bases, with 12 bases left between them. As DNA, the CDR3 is TGTGCCAGCAGCTTAGATATGGGAAGGGGCAATCAGCCCCAGCATTTT. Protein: CASSLDMGRGNQPQHF.

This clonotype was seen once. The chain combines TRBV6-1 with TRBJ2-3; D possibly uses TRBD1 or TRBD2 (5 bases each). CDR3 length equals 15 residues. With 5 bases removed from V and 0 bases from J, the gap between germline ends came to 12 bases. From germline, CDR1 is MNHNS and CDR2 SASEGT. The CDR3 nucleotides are TGTGCCAGCAGTACCGGGACGGCTAGCACAGATACGCAGTATTTT. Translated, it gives CASSTGTASTDTQYF.

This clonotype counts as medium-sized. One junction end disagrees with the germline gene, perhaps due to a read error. The CDR3 sequence: CASREADSPLHF. The CDR3 DNA reads TGTGCCAGCAGAGAAGCGGATTCACCCCTCCACTTT. V is TRBV6-1 and J is TRBJ1-6, with D hard to call. The CDR3 contains 12 residues. Germline V gives CDR1 MNHNS, CDR2 SASEGT.

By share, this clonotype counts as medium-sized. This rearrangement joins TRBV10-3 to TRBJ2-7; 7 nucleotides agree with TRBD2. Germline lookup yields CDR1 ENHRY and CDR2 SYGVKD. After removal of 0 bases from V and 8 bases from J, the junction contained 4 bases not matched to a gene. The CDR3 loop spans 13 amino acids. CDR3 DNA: TGTGCCATCAGTGAGTCGGGCGGGGGAAAGCAGTACTTC. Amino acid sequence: CAISESGGGKQYF.

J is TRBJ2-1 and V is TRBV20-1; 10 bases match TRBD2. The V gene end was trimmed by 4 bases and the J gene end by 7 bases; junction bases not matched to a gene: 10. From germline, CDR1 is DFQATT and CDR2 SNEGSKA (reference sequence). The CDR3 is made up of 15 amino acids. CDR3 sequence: CSAKSGGAGRNEQFF. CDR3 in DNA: TGCAGTGCTAAGAGCGGGGGGGCGGGCCGGAATGAGCAGTTCTTC.

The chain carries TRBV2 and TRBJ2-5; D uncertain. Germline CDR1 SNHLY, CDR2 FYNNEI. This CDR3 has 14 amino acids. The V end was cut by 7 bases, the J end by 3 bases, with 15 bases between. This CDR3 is CASTVVEAKETQYF. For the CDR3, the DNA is TGTGCCAGCACAGTGGTTGAGGCTAAAGAGACCCAGTACTTC.

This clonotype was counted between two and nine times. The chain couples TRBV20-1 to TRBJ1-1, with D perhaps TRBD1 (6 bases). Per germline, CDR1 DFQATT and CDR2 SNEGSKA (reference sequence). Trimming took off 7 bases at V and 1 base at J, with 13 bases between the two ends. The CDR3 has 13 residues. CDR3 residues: CSVPGQSNTEAFF. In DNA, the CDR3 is TGCAGTGTCCCCGGACAGTCGAACACTGAAGCTTTCTTT.

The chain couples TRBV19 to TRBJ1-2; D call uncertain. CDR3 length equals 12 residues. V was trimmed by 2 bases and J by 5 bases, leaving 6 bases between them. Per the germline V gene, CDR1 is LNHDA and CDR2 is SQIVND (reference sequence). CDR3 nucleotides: TGTGCCAGTAGTATATGGGGTTATGGCTACACCTTC. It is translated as CASSIWGYGYTF.

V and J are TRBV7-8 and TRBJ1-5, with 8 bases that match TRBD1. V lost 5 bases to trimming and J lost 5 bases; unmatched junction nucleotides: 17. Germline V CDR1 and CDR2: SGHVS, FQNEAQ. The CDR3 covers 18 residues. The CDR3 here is CASSLFRSTGETYQPQHF. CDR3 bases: TGTGCCAGCAGCCTATTTAGATCGACAGGGGAGACCTATCAGCCCCAGCATTTT.

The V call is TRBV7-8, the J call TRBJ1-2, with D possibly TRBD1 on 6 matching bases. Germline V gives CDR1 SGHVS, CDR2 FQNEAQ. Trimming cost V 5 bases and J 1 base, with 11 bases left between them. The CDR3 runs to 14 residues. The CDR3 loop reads CASSADSINYGYTF. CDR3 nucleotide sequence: TGTGCCAGCAGCGCGGACAGTATTAACTATGGCTACACCTTC.

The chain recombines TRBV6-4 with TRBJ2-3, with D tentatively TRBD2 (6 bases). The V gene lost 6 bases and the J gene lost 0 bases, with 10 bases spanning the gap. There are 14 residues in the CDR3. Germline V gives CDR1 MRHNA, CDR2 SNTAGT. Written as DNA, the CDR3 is TGTGCCAGCAGCGTCGGGAGCAGCACAGATACGCAGTATTTT. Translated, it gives CASSVGSSTDTQYF.

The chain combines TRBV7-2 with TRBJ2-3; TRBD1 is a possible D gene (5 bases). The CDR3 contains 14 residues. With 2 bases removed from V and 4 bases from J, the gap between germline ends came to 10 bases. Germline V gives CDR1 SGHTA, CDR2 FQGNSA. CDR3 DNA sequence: TGTGCCAGCAGCTTAAGCAGGGAAGCAGATACGCAGTATTTT. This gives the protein CASSLSREADTQYF.

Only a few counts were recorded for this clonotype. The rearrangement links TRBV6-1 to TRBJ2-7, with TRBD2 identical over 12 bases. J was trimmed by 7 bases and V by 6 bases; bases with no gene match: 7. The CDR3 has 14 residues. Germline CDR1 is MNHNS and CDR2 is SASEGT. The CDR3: CASRLTSGSGEQYF. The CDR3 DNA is TGTGCCAGCAGGCTGACTAGCGGGAGTGGAGAGCAGTACTTC.

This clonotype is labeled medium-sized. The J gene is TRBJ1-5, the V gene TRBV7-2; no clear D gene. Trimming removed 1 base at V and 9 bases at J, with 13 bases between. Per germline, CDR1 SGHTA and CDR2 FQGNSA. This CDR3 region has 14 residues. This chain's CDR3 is CASSLEGGTGPQHF. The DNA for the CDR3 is TGTGCCAGCAGCTTAGAAGGCGGCACGGGGCCCCAGCATTTT.

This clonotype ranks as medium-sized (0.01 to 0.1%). The CDR3 region is CASSVRQGRSNQPQHF. In nucleotides, the CDR3 is TGTGCCAGCAGTGTTAGACAGGGAAGGAGCAATCAGCCCCAGCATTTT. The gene calls are TRBV6-1 and TRBJ1-5, with 7 nucleotides matching TRBD1. Unmatched junction bases numbered 7, after V lost 4 bases and J lost 1 base. The CDR3 has 16 residues. The germline CDR1 and CDR2 sequences are MNHNS and SASEGT.

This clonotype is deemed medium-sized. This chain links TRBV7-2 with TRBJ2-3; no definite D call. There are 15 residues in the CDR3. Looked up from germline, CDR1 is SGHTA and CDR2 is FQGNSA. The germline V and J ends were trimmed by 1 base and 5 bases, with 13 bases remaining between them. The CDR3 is CASSLGMTPIDTQYF. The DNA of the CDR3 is TGTGCCAGCAGCTTAGGGATGACCCCGATAGATACGCAGTATTTT. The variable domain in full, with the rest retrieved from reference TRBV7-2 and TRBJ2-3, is GAGVSQSPSNKVTEKGKDVELRCDPISGHTALYWYRQSLGQGLEFLIYFQGNSAPDKSGLPSDRFSAERTGGSVSTLTIQRTQQEDSAVYLCASSLGMTPIDTQYFGPGTRLTVL.

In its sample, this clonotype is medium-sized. For the CDR3, the DNA is TGCGCCAGCAGCCAAAGCCCGGGACCCCTTTCGACGGAGACCCAGTACTTC. This codes for CASSQSPGPLSTETQYF. The chain employs TRBV4-1 and TRBJ2-5; TRBD1 or TRBD2 may be the D gene (5 bases each). The CDR3 length is 17 residues. V lost 2 bases and J lost 5, with 21 bases in between. Germline CDR1 MGHRA, CDR2 YSYEKL.

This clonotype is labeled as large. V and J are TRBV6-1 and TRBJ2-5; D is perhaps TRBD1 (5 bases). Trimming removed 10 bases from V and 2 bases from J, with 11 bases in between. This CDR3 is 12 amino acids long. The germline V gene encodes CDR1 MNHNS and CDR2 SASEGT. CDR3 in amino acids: CANMGQQETQYF. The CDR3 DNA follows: TGTGCCAATATGGGGCAGCAAGAGACCCAGTACTTC.